This T cell receptor beta chain comes out of a study of cytomegalovirus exposure and HLA in healthy donors. Study outcomes and limitations: The authors enumerated over 150 TCR beta chains as linked to cytomegalovirus. Most TCR sequences were seen very rarely across donors, but some public TCRs occurred in many. In vitro checks showed that three CMV-associated chains really do target CMV antigens. Both high specificity and high sensitivity reportedly marked the classifier's diagnosis of cytomegalovirus status.

TCRdb keeps only in-frame clones here, not all; method: immunoSEQ multiplex PCR. The sample lists just over 65,000 clones, approximately 97% occurring once. The V segment lost 5 bases and the J segment 5 bases; nucleotides outside the gene matches: 9. The CDR3 is made up of 15 amino acids. Germline CDR1 and CDR2: PRHDT and FYEKMQ (reference sequence). Concerning this clone itself: Its cognate antigen is unknown.

The rearrangement joins TRBV13 to TRBJ1-1; 9 bases are a match to TRBD1. Source material: PBMCs. The sequence derives from a woman aged 18-30 years in good health and CMV-seropositive. CDR3 sequence (DNA): TGTGCCAGCAGCCCCTACGCGACAGGGGGGACTGAAGCTTTCTTT. It yields the protein CASSPYATGGTEAFF.